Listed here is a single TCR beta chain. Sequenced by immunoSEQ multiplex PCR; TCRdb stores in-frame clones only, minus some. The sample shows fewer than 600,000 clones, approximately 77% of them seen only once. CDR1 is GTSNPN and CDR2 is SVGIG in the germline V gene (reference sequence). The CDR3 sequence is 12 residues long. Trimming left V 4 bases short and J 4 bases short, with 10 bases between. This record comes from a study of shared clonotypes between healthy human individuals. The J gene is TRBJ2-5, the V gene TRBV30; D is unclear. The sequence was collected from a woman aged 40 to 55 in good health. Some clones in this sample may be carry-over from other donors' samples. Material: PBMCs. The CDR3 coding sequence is TGTGCCTGGACGCCCGGCCCAGAGACCCAGTACTTC. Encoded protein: CAWTPGPETQYF.